The 11 T cell receptor beta chains below were found in one sample sequenced in a study of blood T cell repertoires in COVID-19. Assay used: immunoSEQ multiplex PCR; TCRdb lists only in-frame clones, some missing. The data hold under 200,000 clones, with about 91% observed a single time. The material sequenced was peripheral blood. The receptors stem from a woman aged 60-70 years who had recovered from COVID-19.

The chain joins TRBV28 to TRBJ1-5, with 9 bases matching TRBD1. CDR3 length: 15 residues. The germline CDR1 and CDR2 sequences are MDHEN and SYDVKM. With V trimmed by 7 bases and J by 4 bases, 8 bases remained unmatched. Written as DNA, the CDR3 is TGTGCCAGCACTACACAGGGGGCCGGGAATCAGCCCCAGCATTTT. This gives the protein CASTTQGAGNQPQHF.

This clone was seen once. The rearrangement uses TRBV5-1 and TRBJ2-6; TRBD2 agrees at 11 bases. The CDR3 runs to 18 residues. Germline CDR1 reads SGHRS; CDR2 reads YFSETQ. V lost 4 bases and J lost 0; bases outside the gene matches: 6. CDR3 coding DNA: TGCGCCAGCAGCCGCACTAGCGGGGGATCCTCTGGGGCCAACGTCCTGACTTTC. It yields the protein CASSRTSGGSSGANVLTF.

This chain links TRBV6-4 with TRBJ1-1; no clear D gene. V was clipped by 3 bases and J by 1 base, with 9 bases between them. Germline loops: CDR1 MRHNA, CDR2 SNTAGT. This CDR3 comprises 14 residues. Here the CDR3 DNA reads TGTGCCAGCAGTGAACGAGTATCGAACACTGAAGCTTTCTTT. This translates into CASSERVSNTEAFF.

The gene calls are TRBV28 and TRBJ2-5; perhaps TRBD2 as D (5 bases). V was pared by 4 bases and J by 7 bases, with 10 bases between. Germline CDR1 and CDR2: MDHEN and SYDVKM. This CDR3 spans 12 amino acids. The CDR3 bases are TGTGCCAGCAGTTCAAGCGGAGTGACCCAGTACTTC. It translates to CASSSSGVTQYF.

V and J are TRBV6-5 and TRBJ2-7; the D gene is possibly TRBD2 (6 bases). The V end lost 2 bases, the J end lost 3 bases, and 17 bases lay between the germline ends. Germline V CDR1 and CDR2: MNHEY, SVGAGI. The CDR3 sequence is 16 residues long. CDR3 nucleotides: TGTGCCAGCAGTTACGGGACTTCGAACGAGGGCTACGAGCAGTACTTC. Protein product: CASSYGTSNEGYEQYF.

This clone was recorded a few times. The gene calls are TRBV5-4 and TRBJ2-3; 7 bases match TRBD1. This CDR3 has 15 residues. Germline lookup yields CDR1 SGHNT and CDR2 YYREEE (reference sequence). V shed 3 bases and J 3 bases; nucleotides not matched to a gene: 7. This chain's CDR3 is CASSSGQPTTDTQYF. The CDR3, as DNA: TGTGCCAGCAGCTCGGGACAGCCAACAACAGATACGCAGTATTTT.

This clone is a singleton in its sample. The V gene is TRBV5-1, the J gene TRBJ2-3; 7 positions agree with TRBD2. With V trimmed by 2 bases and J by 4 bases, 10 bases remained unmatched. The CDR3 is 16 amino acids. In germline, CDR1 is SGHRS, CDR2 YFSETQ. CDR3 sequence: CASSFPGTTRADTQYF. The DNA of the CDR3 is TGCGCCAGCAGCTTTCCCGGGACTACTAGGGCAGATACGCAGTATTTT.

This clone has a single count. The CDR3 DNA sequence: TGTGCCAGCAGCACTTATGTCGTCAGACTCGCGAACACCGGGGAGCTGTTTTTT. Protein sequence: CASSTYVVRLANTGELFF. This chain joins TRBV5-5 and TRBJ2-2; D call uncertain. The V and J ends lost 4 bases and 0 bases respectively, with 19 bases between them. From germline, CDR1 is SGHKS and CDR2 YYEKEE (reference sequence). The CDR3 sequence is 18 residues long.

This chain uses TRBV5-4 with TRBJ2-7; 10 bases line up with TRBD1. This CDR3 is 14 amino acids long. In germline, CDR1 is SGHNT, CDR2 YYREEE (reference sequence). The V gene end was trimmed by 4 bases and the J gene end by 6 bases; junction bases not matched to a gene: 7. CDR3 region: CASSPYGTGAEQYF. DNA for the CDR3: TGTGCCAGCAGCCCGTATGGGACAGGGGCCGAGCAGTACTTC.

This chain uses TRBV6-2 or TRBV6-3 with TRBJ2-3, with D tentatively TRBD2 (5 bases). CDR1 MNHEY and CDR2 SVGEGT come from the germline V gene. This CDR3 is built from 15 residues. The germline V and J ends were trimmed by 0 bases and 1 base, with 8 bases remaining between them. In DNA form, the CDR3 reads TGTGCCAGCAGTTACTCTCGGGGTCGCACAGATACGCAGTATTTT. This sequence encodes CASSYSRGRTDTQYF.

V is TRBV5-1 and J is TRBJ2-3, with D tentatively TRBD2 (5 bases). V lost 0 bases and J 4 bases, leaving 9 bases between the germline ends. The CDR3 has 14 amino acids. The germline CDR1 and CDR2 sequences are SGHRS and YFSETQ. In DNA form, the CDR3 reads TGCGCCAGCAGCTTGGCGGGGTCCCCAGATACGCAGTATTTT. It yields the protein CASSLAGSPDTQYF. Supplemented by reference TRBV5-1 and TRBJ2-3, the full variable domain reads KAGVTQTPRYLIKTRGQQVTLSCSPISGHRSVSWYQQTPGQGLQFLFEYFSETQRNKGNFPGRFSGRQFSNSRSEMNVSTLELGDSALYLCASSLAGSPDTQYFGPGTRLTVL.